Below are 29 T cell receptor beta chains sequenced from a single sample in a study of blood T cell repertoires in COVID-19. The data were produced by immunoSEQ multiplex PCR, yet TCRdb's version contains in-frame clones alone and is incomplete. The data hold roughly 250,000 clones, with approximately 79% observed a single time. The specimen sequenced was peripheral blood. The receptors here all came from a woman in her thirties or forties with active or convalescent COVID-19.

V is TRBV7-8 and J is TRBJ1-6, with 10 bases identical to TRBD1. This CDR3 has 16 residues. J gave up 10 bases and V 3 bases, and 9 bases lay outside the gene matches. Germline values: CDR1 SGHVS, CDR2 FQNEAQ. CDR3 bases: TGTGCCAGCAGCTTCGACAGGGGGCAAGTGGGATCACCCCTCCACTTT. It encodes CASSFDRGQVGSPLHF.

This rearrangement joins TRBV27 to TRBJ1-6; D not certain. The V end lost 5 bases, the J end lost 0 bases, and 14 bases lay between the germline ends. This CDR3 has 17 amino acids. CDR1 MNHEY and CDR2 SMNVEV come from the germline V gene (reference sequence). CDR3 region: CASSPPTEGSYNSPLHF. The DNA of the CDR3 is TGTGCCAGCAGTCCCCCGACGGAGGGCTCCTATAATTCACCCCTCCACTTT.

J is TRBJ2-1 and V is TRBV5-1, with D tentatively TRBD2 (5 bases). V lost 3 bases and J 4 bases, leaving 11 bases between the germline ends. The germline CDR1 and CDR2 sequences are SGHRS and YFSETQ. There are 14 residues in the CDR3. CDR3 in DNA: TGCGCCAGCAGCTCGCCTAGAGGGTACAATGAGCAGTTCTTC. Translated, it gives CASSSPRGYNEQFF.

This clone was seen a single time. This may be a read error: a much more frequent sequence differs by one nucleotide. The CDR3 bases are TGTGCCAGCAGAACAGGGGGCAGCTACGAGCAGTACTTC. It translates to CASRTGGSYEQYF. This chain links TRBV25-1 with TRBJ2-7, with 9 bases lining up with TRBD1. Germline V gives CDR1 MGHDK, CDR2 SYGVNS. The CDR3 contains 13 residues. V gave up 6 bases and J gave up 3 bases; unmatched junction bases: 3.

This clone was picked up a small number of times. The rearrangement links TRBV5-1 to TRBJ2-5, with TRBD1 matching 9 bases. Germline loops: CDR1 SGHRS, CDR2 YFSETQ. This CDR3 contains 14 residues. The V and J ends lost 4 bases and 5 bases, in that order; junction bases with no gene match: 6. The CDR3 nucleotides are TGCGCCAGCAGCCGCCAGACAGGGGGGGAGACCCAGTACTTC. This encodes CASSRQTGGETQYF. Variable domain in full (rest from reference TRBV5-1 and TRBJ2-5): KAGVTQTPRYLIKTRGQQVTLSCSPISGHRSVSWYQQTPGQGLQFLFEYFSETQRNKGNFPGRFSGRQFSNSRSEMNVSTLELGDSALYLCASSRQTGGETQYFGPGTRLLVL.

In nucleotides, the CDR3 is TGTGCCAGCAGCCAAGGGGGGACTAGCGGTTTATACGAGCAGTACGTC. Protein: CASSQGGTSGLYEQYV. The V and J genes are TRBV3-1 (or the pseudogene TRBV3-2) and TRBJ2-7; 11 bases are a match to TRBD2. The CDR3 is 16 amino acids. Germline values: CDR1 LGHDT, CDR2 YNNKEL (reference sequence). V shed 1 base, J shed 4 bases, and the junction held 6 bases outside the gene matches.

The chain couples TRBV18 to TRBJ2-6; possible D gene TRBD1, 5 bases. The V gene lost 1 base and the J gene lost 1 base, with 11 bases spanning the gap. This CDR3 contains 17 residues. CDR1 KGHSH and CDR2 LQKENI come from the germline V gene. This CDR3 is CASSPQGLRSGANVLTF. CDR3 DNA: TGTGCCAGCTCACCACAGGGGCTCCGGTCTGGGGCCAACGTCCTGACTTTC.

This sequence joins TRBV19 and TRBJ1-2, with 9 bases fitting TRBD1. Losses at the gene ends were 5 bases for V and 4 bases for J; bases not matched to a gene: 2. The CDR3 is 13 amino acids. Germline values: CDR1 LNHDA, CDR2 SQIVND (reference sequence). The CDR3 coding sequence is TGTGCCAGTAGTGTGGACAGGGGCTATGGCTACACCTTC. This sequence encodes CASSVDRGYGYTF.

This chain joins TRBV19 and TRBJ1-1; TRBD1 agrees at 11 bases. Trimming removed 3 bases from V and 4 bases from J; junction bases left unmatched: 7. This CDR3 region has 16 residues. Germline lookup yields CDR1 LNHDA and CDR2 SQIVND (reference sequence). CDR3 amino acids: CASSMDRGRSFTEAFF. In nucleotides, the CDR3 is TGTGCCAGTAGTATGGACAGGGGGCGGTCCTTCACTGAAGCTTTCTTT. Full variable domain (rest looked up from reference TRBV19 and TRBJ1-1): DGGITQSPKYLFRKEGQNVTLSCEQNLNHDAMYWYRQDPGQGLRLIYYSQIVNDFQKGDIAEGYSVSREKKESFPLTVTSAQKNPTAFYLCASSMDRGRSFTEAFFGQGTRLTVV.

V usage is TRBV2 and J usage is TRBJ2-7; 8 nucleotides match TRBD2. The germline gives CDR1 SNHLY, CDR2 FYNNEI. The CDR3 loop spans 14 amino acids. J was trimmed by 6 bases and V by 4 bases; bases with no gene match: 8. The CDR3 spells CASSVLGGGGEQYV. In DNA, the CDR3 is TGTGCCAGCAGTGTTCTCGGGGGGGGCGGCGAGCAGTACGTC.

For this clone: This same CDR3 is encoded by further DNA sequences in the sample. V usage is TRBV7-9 and J usage is TRBJ1-5; TRBD1 matches at 10 bases. The ends lost 4 bases at V and 1 base at J; junction bases unmatched: 1. This CDR3 is 15 amino acids long. The V gene's germline CDR1 is SEHNR and CDR2 FQNEAQ (reference sequence). This CDR3 is CASSSDRGSNQPQHF. CDR3 sequence (DNA): TGTGCCAGCAGCTCGGACAGGGGGAGCAATCAGCCCCAGCATTTT.

On this clone itself: The germline gene is not matched at one end of the junction; a read error may be the cause. The rearrangement joins TRBV2 to TRBJ1-2; the D is unclear. Germline values: CDR1 SNHLY, CDR2 FYNNEI. The CDR3 has 11 amino acids. CDR3 bases: TGTGCCAGCAGAGCTGAGGCGAGGAGCCTATTC. This translates into CASRAEARSLF.

Only one count was recorded for this clone. This chain joins TRBV5-8 and TRBJ2-4; 7 positions agree with TRBD1. Losses at the gene ends were 0 bases for V and 2 bases for J; bases not matched to a gene: 5. The CDR3 spans 16 residues. Germline CDR1 SGHTS, CDR2 YDEGEE. The CDR3 sequence: CASSLGDSRSKNIQYF. CDR3 nucleotides: TGTGCCAGCAGCTTGGGGGACAGTCGATCCAAAAACATTCAGTACTTC.

The J gene is TRBJ1-5, the V gene TRBV6-5; maybe TRBD1 (6 bases). There are 14 residues in the CDR3. V was shortened by 5 bases and J by 9 bases, with 17 bases between the two germline ends. The germline V gene has CDR1 MNHEY and CDR2 SVGAGI. The CDR3 sequence: CASSILGGDRPQHF. CDR3 nucleotides: TGTGCCAGCAGTATTCTAGGGGGGGATCGGCCCCAGCATTTT.

This chain connects TRBV29-1 to TRBJ1-2; D not certain. The germline gives CDR1 SQVTM, CDR2 ANQGSEA. The CDR3 contains 13 residues. With 7 bases removed from V and 6 bases from J, the gap between germline ends came to 18 bases. This chain's CDR3 is CSASGRDLHGYTF. The CDR3 bases are TGCAGCGCATCCGGGAGGGATCTCCATGGCTACACCTTC. The entire variable domain, with the rest obtained from reference TRBV29-1 and TRBJ1-2, is as follows: SAVISQKPSRDICQRGTSLTIQCQVDSQVTMMFWYRQQPGQSLTLIATANQGSEATYESGFVIDKFPISRPNLTFSTLTVSNMSPEDSSIYLCSASGRDLHGYTFGSGTRLTVV.

The chain uses TRBV5-6 and TRBJ2-5, with 8 bases lining up with TRBD2. This CDR3 is built from 16 residues. Germline assignment: CDR1 SGHDT and CDR2 YYEEEE. Unmatched junction bases numbered 11, after V lost 3 bases and J lost 4 bases. The CDR3 DNA follows: TGTGCCAGCAGCTCGCCCGGGGGGGGGCGCCGAGAGACCCAGTACTTC. It yields the protein CASSSPGGGRRETQYF.

This rearrangement joins TRBV11-3 to TRBJ2-2; TRBD2 matches at 8 bases. In germline, CDR1 is SGHNT, CDR2 YENEEA. The V gene end was trimmed by 5 bases and the J gene end by 6 bases; junction bases not matched to a gene: 5. The CDR3 is 14 amino acids. CDR3 coding DNA: TGTGCCAGCAGCCGGGGACTAGGGGCCGGGGAGCTGTTTTTT. The encoded protein is CASSRGLGAGELFF.

This chain joins TRBV27 and TRBJ2-5; TRBD2 matches at 13 bases. This CDR3 is built from 18 residues. Germline CDR1 reads MNHEY; CDR2 reads SMNVEV (reference sequence). V lost 5 bases and J lost 5; bases outside the gene matches: 14. The CDR3 is CASSQRHTSGGARETQYF. The CDR3 DNA is TGTGCCAGCAGTCAACGACACACTAGCGGGGGGGCCCGGGAGACCCAGTACTTC.

V usage is TRBV5-4 and J usage is TRBJ1-1, with 11 bases lining up with TRBD1. V gave up 4 bases and J gave up 2 bases; unmatched junction bases: 7. The CDR3 is made up of 16 amino acids. Germline V CDR1 and CDR2: SGHNT, YYREEE (reference sequence). The CDR3 spells CASSPGQGARNTEAFF. CDR3 bases: TGTGCCAGCAGCCCCGGACAGGGGGCAAGAAACACTGAAGCTTTCTTT.

To note about this clone: At the DNA level, this CDR3 is encoded by other sequences in the same sample as well. DNA of the CDR3: TGTGCCAGCTCACCGGGACAGGGAAACACTGAAGCTTTCTTT. Amino acids: CASSPGQGNTEAFF. This sequence joins TRBV18 and TRBJ1-1, with TRBD1 matching over 9 bases. Germline V lookup: CDR1 KGHSH, CDR2 LQKENI. V lost 3 bases and J lost 2; bases outside the gene matches: 1. The CDR3 contains 14 residues.

This clone has just one count. J is TRBJ2-5 and V is TRBV5-4, with TRBD2 matching 11 bases. The germline gives CDR1 SGHNT, CDR2 YYREEE (reference sequence). This CDR3 has 14 residues. V shed 4 bases, J shed 3 bases, and the junction held 2 bases outside the gene matches. CDR3 DNA sequence: TGTGCCAGCAGCAAACTAGCGGGGGAAGAGACCCAGTACTTC. Its translation: CASSKLAGEETQYF.

The chain couples TRBV2 to TRBJ2-5; D gene uncertain. CDR1 is SNHLY, CDR2 FYNNEI, per germline. The CDR3 consists of 13 residues. V was pared by 4 bases and J by 5 bases, with 11 bases between. As DNA, the CDR3 is TGTGCCAGCAGTGGTGAGGCCGCGGAGACCCAGTACTTC. This codes for CASSGEAAETQYF.

The sample holds one count of this clone. The V and J genes are TRBV5-5 and TRBJ1-5, with D perhaps matching TRBD1 (6 bases). CDR3 length equals 15 residues. Deletions cut 0 bases from V and 0 bases from J, with 7 bases between. Germline V lookup: CDR1 SGHKS, CDR2 YYEKEE (reference sequence). The CDR3 region has the DNA TGTGCCAGCAGCTTGGAGGGGGATAGCAATCAGCCCCAGCATTTT. It yields the protein CASSLEGDSNQPQHF.

This clone came up many times. V gene TRBV4-1 combines with J gene TRBJ1-4, with D tentatively TRBD1 (6 bases). This CDR3 is built from 15 residues. Trimming removed 1 base at V and 3 bases at J, with 9 bases between. Germline CDR1 reads MGHRA; CDR2 reads YSYEKL. CDR3 region: CASSQGRQANEKLFF. The CDR3 nucleotides are TGCGCCAGCAGCCAAGGGAGACAGGCTAATGAAAAACTGTTTTTT.

J is TRBJ1-1 and V is TRBV12-5, with 10 bases matching TRBD1. V lost 6 bases to trimming and J lost 4 bases; unmatched junction nucleotides: 14. CDR1 is LGHNT, CDR2 FRNRAP, per germline. The CDR3 has 17 amino acids. The CDR3 region has the DNA TGTGCTAGTGGATCCCGGGACAGGGGTGCGGGTGGCACTGAAGCTTTCTTT. Protein: CASGSRDRGAGGTEAFF.

The V gene is TRBV4-1, the J gene TRBJ2-1; D is perhaps TRBD1 (6 bases). With 5 bases removed from V and 8 bases from J, the gap between germline ends came to 16 bases. CDR1 is MGHRA and CDR2 is YSYEKL in the germline V gene. The CDR3 runs to 14 residues. The CDR3 reads CASSLGHTLDEQFF. The DNA of the CDR3 is TGCGCCAGCAGCTTGGGACATACCCTGGATGAGCAGTTCTTC.

On this clone: This may stem from a read error, because a much larger clone lies one nucleotide away. The chain couples TRBV7-9 to TRBJ2-7, with 7 bases aligning to TRBD1. V gave up 5 bases and J gave up 4 bases; unmatched junction bases: 2. The CDR3 extends over 12 amino acids. Germline loops: CDR1 SEHNR, CDR2 FQNEAQ (reference sequence). The CDR3 DNA follows: TGTGCCAGCAGCCCGACAGGGTACGAGCAGTACGTC. This encodes CASSPTGYEQYV.

The chain recombines TRBV5-4 with TRBJ1-2, with D perhaps TRBD1 (5 bases). Trimming cost V 2 bases and J 8 bases, with 7 bases left between them. Looked up from germline, CDR1 is SGHNT and CDR2 is YYREEE (reference sequence). The CDR3 extends over 11 amino acids. The CDR3 nucleotides are TGTGCCAGCAGCTTTCAGGGAGGCTACACCTTC. Translating gives CASSFQGGYTF.

The chain carries TRBV7-8 and TRBJ2-5; 10 bases line up with TRBD2. Germline assignment: CDR1 SGHVS and CDR2 FQNEAQ. The CDR3 consists of 16 residues. J was trimmed by 5 bases and V by 5 bases; bases with no gene match: 11. DNA for the CDR3: TGTGCCAGCAGCCCAATAGAGCGGGGGGGCTACGAGACCCAGTACTTC. It codes for CASSPIERGGYETQYF.